This entry features one T cell receptor beta chain sequence. What it recognizes is unknown. This entry comes from a study of shared clonotypes between healthy human individuals. Study as a whole: The donor group consisted of two women and a few men, aged 18 to 49.

The CDR3 runs to 15 residues. CDR1 is SGHNT and CDR2 is YYREEE in the germline V gene (reference sequence). V lost 3 bases to trimming and J lost 8 bases, with 20 bases between them. Points from the study as a whole: The naive CD4 repertoires of four donors were compared, and approximately 4.5% of clonotypes were shared. It was the few donors that limited the genetic and exposure-history diversity represented.

The material for each subset, its genomic DNA, was split evenly across several immunoSEQ plates. Clones were sequenced by immunoSEQ multiplex PCR, and TCRdb holds only the in-frame ones, with some missing. The table shows over a million clones, with roughly 96% occurring only once. The clonotype originates from a man aged 30 to 45 in good health. The chain is built from TRBV5-4 and TRBJ1-2; possibly TRBD1 for D (5 bases). The sample was naive CD4+ T cells sorted from blood. Subset indicated: CD45RA+ positively selected. The CDR3 here is CASSWGTSRSLGYTF. CDR3 DNA sequence: TGTGCCAGCAGCTGGGGGACGTCTAGAAGCCTGGGCTACACCTTC. The complete variable domain, with remaining parts taken from reference TRBV5-4 and TRBJ1-2, reads ETGVTQSPTHLIKTRGQQVTLRCSSQSGHNTVSWYQQALGQGPQFIFQYYREEENGRGNFPPRFSGLQFPNYSSELNVNALELDDSALYLCASSWGTSRSLGYTFGSGTRLTVV.